A selection of T cell receptor beta chains follows, all from one sample in a study of cytomegalovirus exposure and HLA in healthy donors. The assay was immunoSEQ multiplex PCR, and TCRdb's table has in-frame clones only and misses some. The table lists approximately 180,000 clones, around 82% of them singletons. The sample taken for sequencing was PBMCs. Every receptor here comes from a woman aged 50 to 65 in good health and CMV-seropositive. The CDR3 runs from the conserved cysteine through the conserved F or W. A D gene is named only where the DNA matches it firmly. Part of the rows lack a size; the others show once, few, many or a class for expanded clones.

d_call	j_call	clone_size	v_call	cdr3_nt	cdr3_aa
TRBD2	TRBJ2-7	.	TRBV19	TGTGCCAGTAGTGTGGGACTAGCGTACGAGCAGTACTTC	CASSVGLAYEQYF
TRBD1	TRBJ2-1	.	TRBV4-2	TGTGCCAGCAGCCAAGGACAGGGGATCGTCTACAATGAGCAGTTCTTC	CASSQGQGIVYNEQFF
.	TRBJ2-5	.	TRBV20-1	TGCAGTGGACTTCGACAAGAGACCCAGTACTTC	CSGLRQETQYF
TRBD2	TRBJ2-1	.	TRBV27	TGTGCCAGCAGTTTACCTAAAGTAGCGGGGGGGTACAATGAGCAGTTCTTC	CASSLPKVAGGYNEQFF
.	TRBJ2-6	.	TRBV6-1	TGTGCCAGCAAGGGTAGCGGCTCTGGGGCCAACGTCCTGACTTTC	CASKGSGSGANVLTF
.	TRBJ1-5	few	TRBV4-1	TGCGCCAGCAGCCAAGAGAGGGTGGGGAATCAGCCCCAGCATTTT	CASSQERVGNQPQHF
.	TRBJ1-4	few	TRBV7-9	TGTGCCAGCAGCTTAGAAAAGGGGCAGGTTGAAAAACTGTTTTTT	CASSLEKGQVEKLFF
.	TRBJ1-2	.	TRBV2	TGTGCCAGCAGTGATGGAACACAGCTTTATGGCTACACCTTC	CASSDGTQLYGYTF
.	TRBJ2-2	.	TRBV19	TGTGCCAGTAGTATAAGCCTCACGAACACCGGGGAGCTGTTTTTT	CASSISLTNTGELFF
.	TRBJ2-5	.	TRBV7-2	TGTGCCAGCAGCCTTAAAGAGACCCAGTACTTC	CASSLKETQYF
.	TRBJ2-5	.	TRBV18	TGTGCCAGCTCAACAAAGGATTCAGGGGGGGAGACCCAGTACTTC	CASSTKDSGGETQYF
.	TRBJ2-2	.	TRBV4-1	TGCGCCAGCAGCCAACATCAGGGGTCCGGGGAGCTGTTTTTT	CASSQHQGSGELFF
.	TRBJ2-2	few	TRBV5-6	TGTGCCAGCAGCTCCCAGGGACAATTACCCACCGGGGAGCTGTTTTTT	CASSSQGQLPTGELFF
.	TRBJ2-6	.	TRBV7-6	TGTGCCAGCCTCCCAGGGGCAAACTCTGGGGCCAACGTCCTGACTTTC	CASLPGANSGANVLTF
.	TRBJ1-2	.	TRBV2	TGTGCCAGCACAGGCCAGGGGAAAAATGGCTACACCTTC	CASTGQGKNGYTF
TRBD1	TRBJ1-1	.	TRBV13	TGTGCCAGCAGCTTCTCCAGGGGGCTAATGAACACTGAAGCTTTCTTT	CASSFSRGLMNTEAFF